The T cell receptor (beta chain) described here comes from a study of T-cell memory formation after mild COVID-19. TCRdb processed the 5' RACE reads anew with MiXCR; each CDR3 protein has one entry. The sample lists roughly 300,000 distinct CDR3 sequences, roughly 8% occurring once. Sequenced input: PBMCs or a T cell subset sorted from them (not recorded which). This TCR was recovered from a man aged 18 to 29 who had mild COVID-19 (a few samples of this study predate the infection). Cell type and time point are not known.

CDR3 coding DNA: TGCAGTGCTAGAGGGGCCCAGCGGGGGGACCCTAGCTCCTACAATGAGCAGTTCTTC. Amino acids: CSARGAQRGDPSSYNEQFF. The rearrangement joins TRBV20-1 to TRBJ2-1, with 9 bases matching TRBD2. The CDR3 contains 19 residues. Germline assignment: CDR1 DFQATT and CDR2 SNEGSKA (reference sequence). V was clipped by 1 base and J by 0 bases; unmatched bases: 13.